This T cell receptor (beta chain) derives from a study of T cell responses to AZD1222 COVID-19 vaccine. The CDR3 spans 14 residues. Germline V gene data show CDR1 as KGHDR and CDR2 as SFDVKD. V shed 7 bases and J shed 6 bases, with 14 bases lying between them. TCRdb keeps only in-frame clones here, not all; method: immunoSEQ multiplex PCR. The sample holds 210,000 or so clones, approximately 94% seen once. About this clone itself: The antigen is undetermined.

Study-level results: Donor demographics were predominantly white British with a female majority; clonal diversity may be underestimated. Spike-specific TCR breadth and depth went up after people got two AZD1222 doses. No day 14 peak samples; only post-peak repertoires were characterized. Baseline seropositivity occurred in only six AZD1222 recipients.

The material sequenced was peripheral blood, taken 28 days after the second dose of the MenACWY control vaccine. This TCR came from an adult who received the MenACWY meningococcal vaccine as a control. The rearrangement joins TRBV24-1 to TRBJ1-4; D may be TRBD1 (5 bases). CDR3 sequence reads: CATSNSGTDEKLFF. CDR3 bases: TGTGCCACCAGCAACTCCGGGACGGATGAAAAACTGTTTTTT.